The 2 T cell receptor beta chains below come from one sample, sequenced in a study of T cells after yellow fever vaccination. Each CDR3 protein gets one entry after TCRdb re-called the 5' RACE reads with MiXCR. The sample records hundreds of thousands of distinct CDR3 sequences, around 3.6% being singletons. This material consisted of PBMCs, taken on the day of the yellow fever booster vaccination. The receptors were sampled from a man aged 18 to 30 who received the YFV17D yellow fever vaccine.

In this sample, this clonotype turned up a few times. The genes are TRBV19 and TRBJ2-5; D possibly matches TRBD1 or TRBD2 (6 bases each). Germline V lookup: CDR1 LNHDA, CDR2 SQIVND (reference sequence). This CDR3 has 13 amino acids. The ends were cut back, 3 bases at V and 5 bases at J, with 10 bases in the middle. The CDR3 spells CASSIGGTETQYF. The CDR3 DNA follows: TGTGCCAGTAGTATCGGGGGCACGGAGACCCAGTACTTC. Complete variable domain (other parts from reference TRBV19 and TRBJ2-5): DGGITQSPKYLFRKEGQNVTLSCEQNLNHDAMYWYRQDPGQGLRLIYYSQIVNDFQKGDIAEGYSVSREKKESFPLTVTSAQKNPTAFYLCASSIGGTETQYFGPGTRLLVL.

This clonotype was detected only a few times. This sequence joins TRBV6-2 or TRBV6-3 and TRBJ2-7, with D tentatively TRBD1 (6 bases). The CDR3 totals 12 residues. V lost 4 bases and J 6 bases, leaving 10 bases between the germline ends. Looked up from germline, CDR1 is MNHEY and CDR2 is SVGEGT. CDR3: CASSSGHLEQYF. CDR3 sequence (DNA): TGTGCCAGCAGTTCGGGACATCTCGAGCAGTACTTC.